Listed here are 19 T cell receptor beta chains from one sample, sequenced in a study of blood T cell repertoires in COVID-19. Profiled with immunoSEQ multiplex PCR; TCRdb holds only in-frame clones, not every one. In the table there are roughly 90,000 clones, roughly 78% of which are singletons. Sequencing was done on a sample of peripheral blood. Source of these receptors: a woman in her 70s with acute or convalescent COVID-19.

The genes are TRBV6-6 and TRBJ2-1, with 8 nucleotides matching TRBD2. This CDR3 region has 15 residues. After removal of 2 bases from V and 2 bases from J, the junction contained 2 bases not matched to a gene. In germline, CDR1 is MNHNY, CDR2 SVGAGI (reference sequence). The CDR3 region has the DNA TGTGCCAGCAGTTACCCGGGGGGGACCTACAATGAGCAGTTCTTC. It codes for CASSYPGGTYNEQFF.

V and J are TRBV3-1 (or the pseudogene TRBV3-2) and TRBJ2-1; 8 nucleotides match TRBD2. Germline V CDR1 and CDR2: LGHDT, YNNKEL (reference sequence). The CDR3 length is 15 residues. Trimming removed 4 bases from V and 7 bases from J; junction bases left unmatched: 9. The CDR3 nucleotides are TGTGCCAGCAGCCCCCATAGCGGGATGAGGAATGAGCAGTTCTTC. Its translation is CASSPHSGMRNEQFF.

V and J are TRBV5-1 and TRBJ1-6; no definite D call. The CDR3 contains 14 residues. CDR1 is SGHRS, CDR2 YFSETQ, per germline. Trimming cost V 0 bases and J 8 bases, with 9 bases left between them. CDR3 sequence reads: CASSLAQEHSPLHF. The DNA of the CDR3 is TGCGCCAGCAGCTTGGCGCAGGAACATTCACCCCTCCACTTT. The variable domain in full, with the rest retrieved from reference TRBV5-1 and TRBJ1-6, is KAGVTQTPRYLIKTRGQQVTLSCSPISGHRSVSWYQQTPGQGLQFLFEYFSETQRNKGNFPGRFSGRQFSNSRSEMNVSTLELGDSALYLCASSLAQEHSPLHFGNGTRLTVT.

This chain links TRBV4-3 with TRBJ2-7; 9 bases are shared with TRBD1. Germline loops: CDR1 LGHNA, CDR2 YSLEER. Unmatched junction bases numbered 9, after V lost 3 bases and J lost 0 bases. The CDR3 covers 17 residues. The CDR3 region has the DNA TGCGCCAGCAGCCAGTCGGGACAGGGCCCCAGCTCCTACGAGCAGTACTTC. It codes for CASSQSGQGPSSYEQYF.

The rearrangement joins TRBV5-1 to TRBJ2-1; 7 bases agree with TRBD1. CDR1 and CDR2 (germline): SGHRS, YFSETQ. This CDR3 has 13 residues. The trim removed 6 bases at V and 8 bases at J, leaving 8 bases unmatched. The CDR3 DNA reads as TGCGCCAGCAAGACAGGGCCAGTGGATGAGCAGTTCTTC. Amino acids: CASKTGPVDEQFF.

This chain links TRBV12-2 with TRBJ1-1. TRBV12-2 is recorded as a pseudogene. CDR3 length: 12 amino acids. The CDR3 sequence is CASRLRNTEAFF. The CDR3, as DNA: TGTGCAAGTCGCCTACGGAACACTGAAGCTTTCTTT.

In DNA form, the CDR3 reads TGTGCCAGCACCAGAGGGACAGGGAATGAAAAACTGTTTTTT. Protein product: CASTRGTGNEKLFF. The chain has TRBV6-5 and TRBJ1-4; 9 nucleotides align to TRBD1. Germline values: CDR1 MNHEY, CDR2 SVGAGI. There are 14 residues in the CDR3. Trimming cost V 7 bases and J 5 bases; bases outside gene matches: 5.

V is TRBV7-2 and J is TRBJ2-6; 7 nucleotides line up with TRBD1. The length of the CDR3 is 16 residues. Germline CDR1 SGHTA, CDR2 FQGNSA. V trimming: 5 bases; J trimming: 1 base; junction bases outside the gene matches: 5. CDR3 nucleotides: TGTGCCAGCAGCCGGGACAGTTCTTCTGGGGCCAACGTCCTGACTTTC. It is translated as CASSRDSSSGANVLTF.

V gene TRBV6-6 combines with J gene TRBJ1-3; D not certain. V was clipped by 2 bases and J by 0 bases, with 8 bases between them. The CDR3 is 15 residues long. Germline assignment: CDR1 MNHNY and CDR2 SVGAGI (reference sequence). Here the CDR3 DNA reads TGTGCCAGCAGTTACGATAGTGTCTCTGGAAACACCATATATTTT. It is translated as CASSYDSVSGNTIYF.

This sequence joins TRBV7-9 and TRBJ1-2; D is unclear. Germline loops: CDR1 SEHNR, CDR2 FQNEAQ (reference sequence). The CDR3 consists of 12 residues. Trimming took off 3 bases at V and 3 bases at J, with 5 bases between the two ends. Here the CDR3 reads CASSLTDYGYTF. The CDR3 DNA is TGTGCCAGCAGCTTGACTGACTATGGCTACACCTTC.

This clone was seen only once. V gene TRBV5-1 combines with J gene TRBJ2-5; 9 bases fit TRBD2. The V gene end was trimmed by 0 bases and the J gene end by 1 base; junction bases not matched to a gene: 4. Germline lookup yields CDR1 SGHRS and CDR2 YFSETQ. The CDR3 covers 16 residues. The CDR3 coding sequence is TGCGCCAGCAGCTTGGCTGGGACTAGCCGCCAAGAGACCCAGTACTTC. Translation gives CASSLAGTSRQETQYF.

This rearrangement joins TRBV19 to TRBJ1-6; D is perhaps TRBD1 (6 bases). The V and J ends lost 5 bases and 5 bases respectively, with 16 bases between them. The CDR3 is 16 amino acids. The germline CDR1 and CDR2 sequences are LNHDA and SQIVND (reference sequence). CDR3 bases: TGTGCCAGTAGTTCCTCCGGGACACGAGATAATTCACCCCTCCACTTT. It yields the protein CASSSSGTRDNSPLHF.

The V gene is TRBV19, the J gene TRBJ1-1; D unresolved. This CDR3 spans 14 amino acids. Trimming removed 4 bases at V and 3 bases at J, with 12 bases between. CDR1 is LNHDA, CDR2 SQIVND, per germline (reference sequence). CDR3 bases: TGTGCCAGTAGTAAGGCAGGTGAATACACTGAAGCTTTCTTT. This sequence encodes CASSKAGEYTEAFF.

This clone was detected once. The CDR3 is CASPEGANEKLFF. The DNA for the CDR3 is TGTGCAAGTCCCGAGGGGGCTAATGAAAAACTGTTTTTT. This chain uses TRBV12-2 with TRBJ1-4; the table names TRBD1, a call not compared with the DNA. TRBV12-2 is noted as a pseudogene. The CDR3 contains 13 residues.

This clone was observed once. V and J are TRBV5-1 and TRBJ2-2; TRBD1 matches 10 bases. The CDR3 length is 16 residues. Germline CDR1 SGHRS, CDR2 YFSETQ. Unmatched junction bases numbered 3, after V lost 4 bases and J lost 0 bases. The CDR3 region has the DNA TGCGCCAGCAGCCTCGGACAGGGGGCGAACACCGGGGAGCTGTTTTTT. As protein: CASSLGQGANTGELFF.

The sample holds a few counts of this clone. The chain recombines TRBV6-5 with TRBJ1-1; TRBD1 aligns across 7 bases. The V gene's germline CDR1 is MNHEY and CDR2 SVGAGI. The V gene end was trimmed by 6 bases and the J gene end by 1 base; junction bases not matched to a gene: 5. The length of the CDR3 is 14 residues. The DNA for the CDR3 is TGTGCCAGCAGCCGGGGACAGAAGAACACTGAAGCTTTCTTT. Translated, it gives CASSRGQKNTEAFF.

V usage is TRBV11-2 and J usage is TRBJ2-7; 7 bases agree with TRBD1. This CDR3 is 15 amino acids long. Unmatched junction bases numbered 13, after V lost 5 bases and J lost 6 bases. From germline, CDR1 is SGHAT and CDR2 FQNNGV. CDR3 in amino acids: CASSPERAGGGEQYF. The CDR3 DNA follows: TGTGCCAGCAGCCCAGAACGGGCAGGGGGTGGCGAGCAGTACTTC.

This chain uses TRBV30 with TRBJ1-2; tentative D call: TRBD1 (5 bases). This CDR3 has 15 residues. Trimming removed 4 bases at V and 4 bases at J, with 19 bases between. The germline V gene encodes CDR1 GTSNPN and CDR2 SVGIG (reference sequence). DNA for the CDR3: TGTGCCTGGAAAGTGTCTTTCGGGGGAAGCTATGGCTACACCTTC. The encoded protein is CAWKVSFGGSYGYTF.

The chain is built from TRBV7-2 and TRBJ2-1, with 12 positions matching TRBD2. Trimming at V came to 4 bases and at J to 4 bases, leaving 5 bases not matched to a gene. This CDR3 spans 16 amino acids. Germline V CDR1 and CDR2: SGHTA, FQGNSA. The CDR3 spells CASSSGLAGQYNEQFF. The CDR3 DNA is TGTGCCAGCAGCTCCGGACTAGCGGGGCAATACAATGAGCAGTTCTTC.